The next 14 T cell receptor beta chains were all read from a single sample in a study of identical twins. From the 5' RACE reads, TCRdb called clonotypes with MiXCR, one entry per CDR3 protein. The sample consists of more than 600,000 distinct CDR3 sequences, 15% to 20% of them appearing once. These data were also filed under a second study, of T cells expressing NK-cell markers.

Sequencing input: PBMCs. These receptors came from a woman younger than 35 in good health.

This clonotype was recorded a few times. V usage is TRBV20-1 and J usage is TRBJ2-1; 9 bases fit TRBD2. Germline V gene sequence: CDR1 DFQATT, CDR2 SNEGSKA (reference sequence). The J segment lost 9 bases and the V segment lost 2 bases, leaving 14 bases of the junction unmatched. The CDR3 loop spans 16 amino acids. CDR3 bases: TGCAGTGCTAGACTACTAGCGGGCGCTTCTTGGCGTGAGCAGTTCTTC. Translated, it gives CSARLLAGASWREQFF.

This clonotype was observed a single time. The rearrangement links TRBV6-2 or TRBV6-3 to TRBJ2-4; D possibly uses TRBD1 or TRBD2 (5 bases each). Trimming took 2 bases from V and 5 from J, leaving 10 bases between them. The CDR3 has 14 amino acids. In germline, CDR1 is MNHEY, CDR2 SVGEGT. DNA of the CDR3: TGTGCCAGCAGTTACCTATTGGGACAAAACATTCAGTACTTC. As protein: CASSYLLGQNIQYF.

The CDR3 nucleotides are TGTGCCATCAGTGAACCTAGCGGGAGGCAAGACACCGGGGAGCTGTTTTTT. Translating gives CAISEPSGRQDTGELFF. V and J are TRBV10-3 and TRBJ2-2; 11 bases fit TRBD2. CDR1 is ENHRY and CDR2 is SYGVKD in the germline V gene. This CDR3 comprises 17 residues. After removal of 3 bases from V and 3 bases from J, the junction contained 6 bases not matched to a gene.

This clonotype occurred a few times. A junction boundary mismatches the germline segment, possibly from a read error. This chain connects TRBV3-1 to TRBJ2-7, with a possible D match to TRBD2 (6 bases). Germline V lookup: CDR1 LGHDT, CDR2 YNNKEL (reference sequence). The CDR3 is made up of 8 amino acids. The CDR3 DNA reads as TGCCGGAGGGACGAGCAGTACTTC. Translating gives CRRDEQYF.

This chain connects TRBV20-1 to TRBJ2-3; D gene ambiguous. There are 12 residues in the CDR3. In germline, CDR1 is DFQATT, CDR2 SNEGSKA (reference sequence). Deletions cut 2 bases from V and 4 bases from J, with 7 bases between. CDR3 in DNA: TGCAGTGCTAGATTTTCGCCAGATACGCAGTATTTT. It codes for CSARFSPDTQYF.

This clonotype was found a few times. The V and J genes are TRBV6-5 and TRBJ2-7; TRBD1 aligns across 12 bases. CDR1 MNHEY and CDR2 SVGAGI come from the germline V gene. The CDR3 runs 16 residues. The trim removed 2 bases at V and 5 bases at J, leaving 7 bases unmatched. This CDR3 is CASSYRRGTGGHEQYF. The CDR3 coding sequence is TGTGCCAGCAGTTACAGGAGGGGGACAGGGGGCCACGAGCAGTACTTC.

The gene calls are TRBV9 and TRBJ2-7, with unresolved D. V was trimmed by 8 bases and J by 1 base, leaving 10 bases between them. CDR1 is SGDLS and CDR2 is YYNGEE in the germline V gene. This CDR3 has 12 residues. CDR3: CARSDGSYEQYF. CDR3 coding DNA: TGTGCCAGGTCCGACGGATCCTACGAGCAGTACTTC.

This clonotype has a single count. A read error may produce the germline difference seen at one junction end. The genes are TRBV20-1 and TRBJ2-7; weak D call: TRBD2 (6 bases). Germline V lookup: CDR1 DFQATT, CDR2 SNEGSKA (reference sequence). The CDR3 covers 11 residues. The CDR3 reads CSASGGWERYF. Here the CDR3 DNA reads TGCAGTGCTAGCGGGGGATGGGAGCGGTACTTC.

The chain joins TRBV6-5 to TRBJ2-1; 10 nucleotides align to TRBD1. Unmatched junction bases numbered 4, after V lost 0 bases and J lost 8 bases. CDR3 length: 15 amino acids. CDR1 is MNHEY and CDR2 is SVGAGI in the germline V gene. For the CDR3, the DNA is TGTGCCAGCAGTTACTCAGGGACAGGGGTATATGAGCAGTTCTTC. It encodes CASSYSGTGVYEQFF.

This chain uses TRBV6-7 with TRBJ2-3, with D uncertain. TRBV6-7 qualifies as an ORF whose function is uncertain. The CDR3 loop spans 11 amino acids. The V gene lost 6 bases and the J gene lost 6 bases, with 7 bases spanning the gap. The CDR3 DNA reads TGTGCCAGCAGCCACCGGGATACGCAGTATTTT. As protein: CASSHRDTQYF.

V gene TRBV6-5 combines with J gene TRBJ1-3, with D hard to call. The CDR3 extends over 16 amino acids. Per germline, CDR1 MNHEY and CDR2 SVGAGI. Trimming shortened V by 1 base and J by 0 bases, and 10 bases separated the two germline ends. The CDR3 DNA reads as TGTGCCAGCAGTTACTGGAGACAAAGCTCTGGAAACACCATATATTTT. Protein product: CASSYWRQSSGNTIYF.

The chain links TRBV5-1 to TRBJ2-5; possibly TRBD1 for D (5 bases). There are 13 residues in the CDR3. Per the germline V gene, CDR1 is SGHRS and CDR2 is YFSETQ. V was shortened by 5 bases and J by 3 bases, with 11 bases between the two germline ends. CDR3 coding DNA: TGCGCCAGCAGGTTGCTGACAGAAGAGACCCAGTACTTC. Protein sequence: CASRLLTEETQYF.

In its sample, this clonotype was seen a few times. V is TRBV5-1 and J is TRBJ2-3, with 9 nucleotides matching TRBD2. Germline values: CDR1 SGHRS, CDR2 YFSETQ. The V gene end was trimmed by 5 bases and the J gene end by 6 bases; junction bases not matched to a gene: 4. The length of the CDR3 is 13 residues. For the CDR3, the DNA is TGCGCCAGCAGTTTCCTAGCGGGGGATACGCAGTATTTT. Protein product: CASSFLAGDTQYF.

This clonotype was picked up a small number of times. The V and J genes are TRBV29-1 and TRBJ2-2; 8 bases agree with TRBD2. The CDR3 covers 15 residues. CDR1 and CDR2 from the germline V gene are SQVTM and ANQGSEA. V dropped 3 bases and J dropped 7; count of bases not matched to a gene: 10. The DNA of the CDR3 is TGCAGCGTTGACACCGGGGGGGCCATCGGCGGGGAGCTGTTTTTT. It translates to CSVDTGGAIGGELFF.